These 27 T cell receptor beta chains share one sample of origin, sequenced in a study of T cell repertoires in aging, cancer and after chemotherapy. Multiplex touch-down PCR with TRB-A/B primers amplified rearranged V-D-J TRB sequences. Each CDR3 protein gets one entry after TCRdb re-called the multiplex PCR reads with MiXCR. The profile shows some 5,000 distinct CDR3 sequences, about 32% of them singletons. Amplification of TCR beta used genomic DNA extracted from peripheral blood. The sequencing sample was made of blood. These receptors all stem from a human donor with a blood cancer. The donor label of this sample is uncertain.

J is TRBJ2-2 and V is TRBV20-1; D is uncertain. The V and J ends lost 3 bases and 2 bases respectively, with 4 bases between them. Germline loops: CDR1 DFQATT, CDR2 SNEGSKA (reference sequence). The CDR3 runs to 12 residues. The CDR3 is CSASGNTGELFF. The CDR3 DNA reads TGCAGTGCTAGCGGAAACACCGGGGAGCTGTTTTTT.

This clonotype came up a few times. The V and J genes are TRBV5-4 and TRBJ1-1; D is unresolved. The CDR3 extends over 13 amino acids. The germline V gene has CDR1 SGHNT and CDR2 YYREEE (reference sequence). The germline V and J ends were trimmed by 0 bases and 5 bases, with 8 bases remaining between them. This CDR3 reads CASSLGGSTEAFF. The CDR3 DNA reads TGTGCCAGCAGCTTGGGGGGTTCGACTGAAGCTTTCTTT.

This clonotype qualifies as medium-sized. This chain links TRBV7-6 with TRBJ2-3, with no clear D. This CDR3 comprises 12 residues. Germline lookup yields CDR1 SGHVS and CDR2 FNYEAQ. V was clipped by 4 bases and J by 5 bases, with 7 bases between them. The CDR3 region has the DNA TGTGCCAGCAGCTCAAGTGGAGATACGCAGTATTTT. This translates into CASSSSGDTQYF.

This clonotype was seen a few times. The V call is TRBV4-1, the J call TRBJ2-7; no firm D call. The CDR3 totals 14 residues. The V end was cut by 1 base, the J end by 5 bases, with 12 bases between. The germline V gene has CDR1 MGHRA and CDR2 YSYEKL. CDR3 sequence (DNA): TGCGCCAGCAGCCAAGGAACTATTACGGACGAGCAGTACTTC. It specifies CASSQGTITDEQYF.

This chain uses TRBV27 with TRBJ1-1, with D unclear. CDR1 and CDR2 (germline): MNHEY, SMNVEV (reference sequence). The CDR3 is 14 amino acids. The ends were cut back, 4 bases at V and 0 bases at J, with 9 bases in the middle. CDR3 sequence: CASSYRRMNTEAFF. CDR3 DNA: TGTGCCAGCAGTTACCGTAGGATGAACACTGAAGCTTTCTTT.

V gene TRBV5-4 combines with J gene TRBJ1-6; D is unclear. The germline V gene has CDR1 SGHNT and CDR2 YYREEE (reference sequence). The CDR3 is 16 residues long. V was pared by 0 bases and J by 7 bases, with 14 bases between. The CDR3 nucleotides read TGTGCCAGCAGCTTGGCCGCGGGATTCTCCAATTCACCCCTCCACTTT. Its protein product is CASSLAAGFSNSPLHF.

This chain uses TRBV4-3 with TRBJ1-2; unclear D gene. Trimming removed 0 bases from V and 5 bases from J, with 13 bases in between. The length of the CDR3 is 15 residues. From germline, CDR1 is LGHNA and CDR2 YSLEER. This chain's CDR3 is CASSQDPSLGYGYTF. The CDR3 region has the DNA TGCGCCAGCAGCCAAGATCCATCACTGGGTTATGGCTACACCTTC.

In its sample, this clonotype was seen a few times. The chain uses TRBV11-3 and TRBJ2-3, with 10 bases that match TRBD1. The V segment lost 7 bases and the J segment 8 bases; nucleotides outside the gene matches: 12. The CDR3 runs to 15 residues. CDR1 is SGHNT and CDR2 is YENEEA in the germline V gene. The CDR3 protein is CASTSGTGVFGTQYF. CDR3 sequence (DNA): TGTGCCAGCACCTCCGGGACAGGGGTGTTTGGTACGCAGTATTTT.

The rearrangement joins TRBV19 to TRBJ2-5, with D perhaps matching TRBD1 (5 bases). Per germline, CDR1 LNHDA and CDR2 SQIVND (reference sequence). V gave up 3 bases and J gave up 3 bases, with 11 bases separating them. The length of the CDR3 is 14 residues. Here the CDR3 DNA reads TGTGCCAGTAGTATGACCCAGGGTAAAGAGACCCAGTACTTC. Amino acid sequence: CASSMTQGKETQYF.

This clonotype appeared a few times. This chain connects TRBV11-3 to TRBJ1-2; 9 bases agree with TRBD1. J was trimmed by 7 bases and V by 1 base; bases with no gene match: 13. The CDR3 has 17 amino acids. Germline V lookup: CDR1 SGHNT, CDR2 YENEEA. The CDR3 here is CASSLALPGQGSIGYTF. The CDR3 DNA reads TGTGCCAGCAGCTTAGCCCTCCCGGGACAGGGTAGTATTGGCTACACCTTC.

This clonotype was counted a few times. The chain recombines TRBV18 with TRBJ2-1, with D perhaps TRBD2 (6 bases). The CDR3 covers 20 residues. Germline lookup yields CDR1 KGHSH and CDR2 LQKENI. The ends were cut back, 1 base at V and 3 bases at J, with 25 bases in the middle. In nucleotides, the CDR3 is TGTGCCAGCTCACCACTCACACTTCTTCCCCCCTGGCGGGACTACAATGAGCAGTTCTTC. Protein: CASSPLTLLPPWRDYNEQFF.

This rearrangement joins TRBV24-1 to TRBJ1-5; D uncertain. Germline V gene sequence: CDR1 KGHDR, CDR2 SFDVKD. This CDR3 is 15 amino acids long. V was pared by 9 bases and J by 2 bases, with 16 bases between. The CDR3 DNA is TGTGCCACCCGGATGAGGATGGGTGGCAATCAGCCCCAGCATTTT. It translates to CATRMRMGGNQPQHF.

By sample fraction, this clonotype is medium-sized. The gene calls are TRBV6-5 and TRBJ1-3; 7 positions match TRBD1. CDR1 is MNHEY, CDR2 SVGAGI, per germline. The CDR3 extends over 12 amino acids. V lost 8 bases and J lost 9; bases outside the gene matches: 7. The CDR3 loop is CASATGRSTIYF. The CDR3, as DNA: TGTGCCAGCGCGACAGGGCGGAGCACCATATATTTT.

This chain connects TRBV7-6 to TRBJ2-2, with D tentatively TRBD1 (5 bases). The CDR3 is 13 amino acids. Trimming shortened V by 5 bases and J by 6 bases, and 10 bases separated the two germline ends. Germline V CDR1 and CDR2: SGHVS, FNYEAQ. The CDR3 DNA follows: TGTGCCAGCAGCCAAGACAGCGCCGGGGAGCTGTTTTTT. Translation: CASSQDSAGELFF.

The V call is TRBV7-2, the J call TRBJ2-7; no clear D. V shed 5 bases and J shed 4 bases, with 15 bases lying between them. CDR1 is SGHTA, CDR2 FQGNSA, per germline. This CDR3 has 14 amino acids. In DNA form, the CDR3 reads TGTGCCAGCAGCCGCGAGCAGGTTCGGTACGAGCAGTACTTC. As protein: CASSREQVRYEQYF. The entire variable domain, with the rest obtained from reference TRBV7-2 and TRBJ2-7, is as follows: GAGVSQSPSNKVTEKGKDVELRCDPISGHTALYWYRQSLGQGLEFLIYFQGNSAPDKSGLPSDRFSAERTGGSVSTLTIQRTQQEDSAVYLCASSREQVRYEQYFGPGTRLTVT.

This chain connects TRBV20-1 to TRBJ1-2; D might be TRBD1 (5 bases). V dropped 2 bases and J dropped 4 bases, with 17 bases sitting between them. This CDR3 spans 15 amino acids. Germline V lookup: CDR1 DFQATT, CDR2 SNEGSKA (reference sequence). CDR3 region: CSARCPRVQCYGYTF. CDR3 sequence (DNA): TGCAGTGCTAGATGCCCCAGGGTACAGTGCTATGGCTACACCTTC.

This clonotype was seen a handful of times. The chain employs TRBV20-1 and TRBJ2-1; D may match TRBD1 or TRBD2 (5 bases each). Germline CDR1 reads DFQATT; CDR2 reads SNEGSKA (reference sequence). CDR3 size: 13 residues. V shed 5 bases and J shed 9 bases, with 17 bases lying between them. In nucleotides, the CDR3 is TGCAGTGCTCCGGGACGGGGTTCTTTTGAGCAGTTCTTC. This translates into CSAPGRGSFEQFF.

By share, this clonotype ranks as large (0.1 to 1%). V is TRBV30 and J is TRBJ1-2; 9 bases agree with TRBD1. J was trimmed by 7 bases and V by 5 bases; bases with no gene match: 2. The CDR3 is 11 amino acids. Germline V CDR1 and CDR2: GTSNPN, SVGIG (reference sequence). CDR3 DNA: TGTGCCTGGGGGACAGGGAGTGGCTACACCTTC. Its protein is CAWGTGSGYTF.

The chain links TRBV12-3 or TRBV12-4 to TRBJ2-1; the D gene is possibly TRBD2 (6 bases). The CDR3 has 17 amino acids. Here the CDR3 reads CASGLYGGPNSYNEQFF. The CDR3 DNA reads as TGTGCTAGTGGTTTGTACGGAGGGCCGAATTCCTACAATGAGCAGTTCTTC.

The V call is TRBV6-4, the J call TRBJ2-3, with D perhaps TRBD1 or TRBD2 (5 bases each). Germline CDR1 is MRHNA and CDR2 is SNTAGT. CDR3 length: 13 residues. V shed 8 bases and J shed 6 bases, with 15 bases lying between them. The CDR3 DNA is TGTGCCAGCCAGCCAGGGACCGGGGATACGCAGTATTTT. It encodes CASQPGTGDTQYF.

This clonotype was detected only a few times. The CDR3 here is CAISEIANLYGYTF. The DNA of the CDR3 is TGTGCCATCAGTGAGATAGCGAACCTCTATGGCTACACCTTC. This sequence joins TRBV10-3 and TRBJ1-2; no clear D gene. This CDR3 comprises 14 residues. The V gene lost 2 bases and the J gene lost 4 bases, with 11 bases spanning the gap. CDR1 is ENHRY and CDR2 is SYGVKD in the germline V gene.

A word on this clonotype: A much larger clone differs by one base, so this may be a read error. CDR3 sequence reads: CASRKAGAQDTQYF. The CDR3 DNA reads as TGTGCCAGCAGAAAGGCGGGAGCGCAAGATACGCAGTATTTT. The gene calls are TRBV27 and TRBJ2-3, with 7 bases identical to TRBD2. J was trimmed by 5 bases and V by 6 bases; bases with no gene match: 8. This CDR3 region has 14 residues. CDR1 and CDR2 (germline): MNHEY, SMNVEV (reference sequence).

This chain links TRBV7-9 with TRBJ1-5; maybe TRBD1 (5 bases). Germline V CDR1 and CDR2: SEHNR, FQNEAQ (reference sequence). Trimming removed 5 bases at V and 8 bases at J, with 13 bases between. The CDR3 spans 13 residues. Written as DNA, the CDR3 is TGTGCCAGCAGCGGCAGCGTAGGGGAGCCCCAGCATTTT. Amino acids: CASSGSVGEPQHF.

This clonotype is classed as medium-sized. The chain couples TRBV5-5 to TRBJ2-3; 11 positions agree with TRBD2. The CDR3 contains 16 residues. The germline V gene encodes CDR1 SGHKS and CDR2 YYEKEE (reference sequence). V was clipped by 4 bases and J by 0 bases; unmatched bases: 4. CDR3 nucleotides: TGTGCCAGCAGCCTTAGGACTAGCGGGAGCACAGATACGCAGTATTTT. Translation: CASSLRTSGSTDTQYF.

V gene TRBV20-1 combines with J gene TRBJ1-4, with D hard to call. Germline CDR1 DFQATT, CDR2 SNEGSKA (reference sequence). The CDR3 is 14 amino acids. With 3 bases removed from V and 2 bases from J, the gap between germline ends came to 10 bases. CDR3 sequence reads: CSARRHLTNEKLFF. In nucleotides, the CDR3 is TGCAGTGCTAGGAGACACCTTACTAATGAAAAACTGTTTTTT.

V usage is TRBV18 and J usage is TRBJ1-1, with TRBD1 identical over 7 bases. Germline loops: CDR1 KGHSH, CDR2 LQKENI. The J segment lost 5 bases and the V segment lost 6 bases, leaving 9 bases of the junction unmatched. The CDR3 extends over 14 amino acids. CDR3 DNA sequence: TGTGCCAGCTCTCCCGACAGGGTGTTTACTGAAGCTTTCTTT. It yields the protein CASSPDRVFTEAFF.

This clonotype occurred a few times. V is TRBV6-1 and J is TRBJ1-3; TRBD1 matches 8 bases. Germline V gives CDR1 MNHNS, CDR2 SASEGT. J gave up 5 bases and V 2 bases, and 11 bases lay outside the gene matches. This CDR3 has 17 residues. The CDR3 sequence: CASSELQGAGERNTIYF. The CDR3 bases are TGTGCCAGCAGTGAACTCCAGGGGGCAGGTGAAAGAAACACCATATATTTT.